This TCR beta chain derives from a study of regulatory T cells in long-lasting Graves disease. Study results and limitations: Persistent disease was characterized by preferential usage of TRBV28, TRBJ1-2 and TRBJ2-5.

This clonotype was seen a few times. Antigen unknown. Time point in this sample: persistent/refractory GD, antithyroid drugs over 5 years with positive TRAb. Isolated PBMC RNA provided the starting material for the TCR library. Both iRepertoire HTBI primers and Arm-PCR of CDR3 regions were used to build the TCR beta libraries. A single record per CDR3 protein comes from TCRdb applying MiXCR to the multiplex PCR reads. The table has 430,000 or so distinct CDR3 sequences, roughly a fifth seen once. The CDR3 extends over 14 amino acids. V gave up 4 bases and J gave up 4 bases, with 14 bases separating them. The germline V gene has CDR1 MGHRA and CDR2 YSYEKL.

The TCR comes from a female donor with Graves disease. V gene TRBV4-1 combines with J gene TRBJ2-7; D may be TRBD1 (5 bases). Source: peripheral blood mononuclear cells (PBMCs), taken when the disease was refractory, from a patient treated with antithyroid drugs. The CDR3 reads CASSPRQGEYEQYF. The CDR3 DNA is TGCGCCAGCAGCCCTAGGCAGGGTGAGTACGAGCAGTACTTC.